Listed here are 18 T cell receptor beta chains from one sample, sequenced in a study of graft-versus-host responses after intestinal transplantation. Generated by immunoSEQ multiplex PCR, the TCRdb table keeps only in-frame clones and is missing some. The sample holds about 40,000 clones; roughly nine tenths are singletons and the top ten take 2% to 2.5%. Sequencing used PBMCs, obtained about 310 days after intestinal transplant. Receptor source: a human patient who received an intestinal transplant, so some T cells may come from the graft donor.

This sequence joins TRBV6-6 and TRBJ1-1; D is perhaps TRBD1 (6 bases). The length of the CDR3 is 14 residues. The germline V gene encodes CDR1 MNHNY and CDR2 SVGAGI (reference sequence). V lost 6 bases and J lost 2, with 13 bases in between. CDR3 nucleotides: TGTGCCAGCAGACCCTCCGGGACAAACACTGAAGCTTTCTTT. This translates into CASRPSGTNTEAFF.

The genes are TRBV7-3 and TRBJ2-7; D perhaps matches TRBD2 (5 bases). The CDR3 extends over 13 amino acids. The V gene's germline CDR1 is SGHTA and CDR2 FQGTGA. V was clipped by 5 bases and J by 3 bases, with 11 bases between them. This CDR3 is CASSASGSYEQYF. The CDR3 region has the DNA TGTGCCAGCAGCGCAAGCGGCAGCTACGAGCAGTACTTC.

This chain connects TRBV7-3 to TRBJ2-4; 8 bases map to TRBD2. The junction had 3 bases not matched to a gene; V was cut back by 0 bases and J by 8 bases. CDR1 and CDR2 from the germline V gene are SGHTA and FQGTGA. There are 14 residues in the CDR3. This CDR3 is CASSLTGTRDIQYF. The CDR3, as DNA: TGTGCCAGCAGCTTAACCGGGACTAGAGACATTCAGTACTTC. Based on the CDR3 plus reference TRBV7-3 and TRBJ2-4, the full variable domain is GAGVSQTPSNKVTEKGKYVELRCDPISGHTALYWYRQSLGQGPEFLIYFQGTGAADDSGLPNDRFFAVRPEGSVSTLKIQRTERGDSAVYLCASSLTGTRDIQYFGAGTRLSVL.

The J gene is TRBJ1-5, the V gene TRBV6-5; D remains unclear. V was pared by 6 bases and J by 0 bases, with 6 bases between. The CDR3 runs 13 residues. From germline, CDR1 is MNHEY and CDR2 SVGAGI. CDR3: CASSPYSNQPQHF. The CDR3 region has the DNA TGTGCCAGCAGCCCATATAGCAATCAGCCCCAGCATTTT.

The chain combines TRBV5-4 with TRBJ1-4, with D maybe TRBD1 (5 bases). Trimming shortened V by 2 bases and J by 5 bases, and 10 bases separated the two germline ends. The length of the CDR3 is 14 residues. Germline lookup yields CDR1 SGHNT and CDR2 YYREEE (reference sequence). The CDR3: CASSLGQGNEKLFF. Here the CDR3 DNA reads TGTGCCAGCAGCTTAGGGCAGGGCAATGAAAAACTGTTTTTT.

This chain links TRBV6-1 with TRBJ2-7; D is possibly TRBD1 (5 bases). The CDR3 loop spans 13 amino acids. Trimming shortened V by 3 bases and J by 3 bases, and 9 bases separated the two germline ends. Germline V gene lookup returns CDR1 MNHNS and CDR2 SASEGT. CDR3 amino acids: CASSDTGNYEQYF. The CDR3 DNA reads TGTGCCAGCAGTGACACAGGTAACTACGAGCAGTACTTC.

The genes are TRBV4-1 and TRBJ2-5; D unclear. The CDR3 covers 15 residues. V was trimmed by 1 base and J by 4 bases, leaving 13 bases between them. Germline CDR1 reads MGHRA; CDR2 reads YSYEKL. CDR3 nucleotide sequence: TGCGCCAGCAGCCAAGTAACTCGATTATCAGAGACCCAGTACTTC. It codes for CASSQVTRLSETQYF.

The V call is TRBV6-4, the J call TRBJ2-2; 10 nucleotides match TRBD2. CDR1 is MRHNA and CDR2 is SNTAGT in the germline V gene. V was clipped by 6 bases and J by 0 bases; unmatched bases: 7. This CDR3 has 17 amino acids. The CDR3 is CASSRASGGANTGELFF. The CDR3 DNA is TGTGCCAGCAGCCGGGCTAGCGGGGGAGCGAACACCGGGGAGCTGTTTTTT.

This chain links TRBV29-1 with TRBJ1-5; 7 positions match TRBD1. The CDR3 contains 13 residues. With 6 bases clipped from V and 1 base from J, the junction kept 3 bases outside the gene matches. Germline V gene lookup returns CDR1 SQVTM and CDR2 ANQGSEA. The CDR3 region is CSVQQGSNQPQHF. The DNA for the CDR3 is TGCAGCGTCCAACAGGGGAGCAATCAGCCCCAGCATTTT.

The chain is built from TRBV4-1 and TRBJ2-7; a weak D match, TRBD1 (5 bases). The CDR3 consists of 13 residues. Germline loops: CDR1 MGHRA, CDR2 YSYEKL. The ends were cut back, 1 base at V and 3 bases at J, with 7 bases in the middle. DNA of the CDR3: TGCGCCAGCAGCCAAGGGGGCAGCTACGAGCAGTACTTC. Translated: CASSQGGSYEQYF.

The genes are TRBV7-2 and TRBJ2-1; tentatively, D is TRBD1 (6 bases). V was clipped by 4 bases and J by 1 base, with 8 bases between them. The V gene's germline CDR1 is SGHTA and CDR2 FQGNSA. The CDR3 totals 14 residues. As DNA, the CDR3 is TGTGCCAGCAGCTGGCAGGGGTCCTACAATGAGCAGTTCTTC. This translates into CASSWQGSYNEQFF.

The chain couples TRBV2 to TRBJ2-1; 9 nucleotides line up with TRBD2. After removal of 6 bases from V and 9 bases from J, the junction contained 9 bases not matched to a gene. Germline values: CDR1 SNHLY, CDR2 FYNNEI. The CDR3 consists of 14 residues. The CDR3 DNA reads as TGTGCCAGCAGGTTGGGCGGGAGGGCAGGTGAGCAGTTCTTC. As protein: CASRLGGRAGEQFF.

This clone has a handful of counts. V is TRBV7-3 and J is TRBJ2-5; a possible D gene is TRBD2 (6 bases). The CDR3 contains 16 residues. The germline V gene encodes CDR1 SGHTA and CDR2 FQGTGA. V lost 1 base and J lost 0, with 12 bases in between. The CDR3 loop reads CASSLNSRGNQETQYF. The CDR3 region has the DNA TGTGCCAGCAGCTTAAACTCTCGGGGGAACCAAGAGACCCAGTACTTC.

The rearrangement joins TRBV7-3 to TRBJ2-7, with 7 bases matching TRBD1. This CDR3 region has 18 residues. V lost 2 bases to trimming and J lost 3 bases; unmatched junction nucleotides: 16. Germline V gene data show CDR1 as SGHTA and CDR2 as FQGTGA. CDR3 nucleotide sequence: TGTGCCAGCAGCTTATATACCCCCGGAAGGGGGCAAGGCTACGAGCAGTACTTC. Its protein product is CASSLYTPGRGQGYEQYF.

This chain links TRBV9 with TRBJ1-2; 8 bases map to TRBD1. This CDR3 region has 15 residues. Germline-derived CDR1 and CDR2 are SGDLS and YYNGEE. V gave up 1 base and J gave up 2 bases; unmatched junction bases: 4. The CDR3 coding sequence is TGTGCCAGCAGCGTACCGGGACAGGCCAACTATGGCTACACCTTC. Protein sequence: CASSVPGQANYGYTF.

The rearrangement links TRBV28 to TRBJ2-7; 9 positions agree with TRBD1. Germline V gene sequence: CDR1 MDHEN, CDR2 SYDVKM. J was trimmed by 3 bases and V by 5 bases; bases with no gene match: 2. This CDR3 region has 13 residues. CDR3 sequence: CASSKGQGYEQYF. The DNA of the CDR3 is TGTGCCAGCAGTAAGGGACAGGGCTACGAGCAGTACTTC. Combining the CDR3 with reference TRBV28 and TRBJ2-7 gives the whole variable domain DVKVTQSSRYLVKRTGEKVFLECVQDMDHENMFWYRQDPGLGLRLIYFSYDVKMKEKGDIPEGYSVSREKKERFSLILESASTNQTSMYLCASSKGQGYEQYFGPGTRLTVT.

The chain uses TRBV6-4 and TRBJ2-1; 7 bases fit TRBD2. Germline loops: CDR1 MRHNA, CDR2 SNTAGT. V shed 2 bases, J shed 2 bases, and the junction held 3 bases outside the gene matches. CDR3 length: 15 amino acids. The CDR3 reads CASSDGTSAYNEQFF. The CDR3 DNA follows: TGTGCCAGCAGTGACGGTACTAGCGCCTACAATGAGCAGTTCTTC.

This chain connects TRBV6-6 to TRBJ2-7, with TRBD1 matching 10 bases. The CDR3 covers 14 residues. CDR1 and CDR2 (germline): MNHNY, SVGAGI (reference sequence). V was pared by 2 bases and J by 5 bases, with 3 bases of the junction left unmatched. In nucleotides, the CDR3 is TGTGCCAGCAGTTACCCCGGACAGGGGGACGAGCAGTACTTC. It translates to CASSYPGQGDEQYF.